Listed here is a single TCR beta chain. Authors' analysis steps: Filtering differed, since immunoSEQ gave only junction sequences and no quality scores. The data were produced by immunoSEQ multiplex PCR, yet TCRdb's version contains in-frame clones alone and is incomplete. D and trimming come from the DNA, and the V and J calls and clone size come from that table. The sample includes millions of clones, about 95% seen only once; the top ten take 0.85% to 1.2%. Trimming removed 1 base at V and 0 bases at J, with 9 bases between. This CDR3 contains 16 residues. CDR1 and CDR2 from the germline V gene are SEHNR and FQNEAQ (reference sequence). The sample is drawn from a study of shared clonotypes between healthy human individuals. Study in general: Serving as donors were two women and a few men, whose ages spanned 18 to 49. For every donor, three CD4 naive, three CD4 memory, two CD8 naive and one CD8 memory plates were used.

Cells designated naive CD8 were CD45RO-negative and were positively selected for CCR7, with terminally differentiated effector memory CD45RA+ cells excluded. Nashville, Tennessee was home to all donors, each a Caucasian adult. The receptor comes from a young man in good health. The J gene is TRBJ1-4, the V gene TRBV7-9, with no clear D. The sequencing sample was made of naive CD8+ T cells sorted from blood. The CDR3 loop reads CASSLDSFATNEKLFF. CDR3 nucleotides: TGTGCCAGCAGCTTAGACAGTTTCGCAACTAATGAAAAACTGTTTTTT.